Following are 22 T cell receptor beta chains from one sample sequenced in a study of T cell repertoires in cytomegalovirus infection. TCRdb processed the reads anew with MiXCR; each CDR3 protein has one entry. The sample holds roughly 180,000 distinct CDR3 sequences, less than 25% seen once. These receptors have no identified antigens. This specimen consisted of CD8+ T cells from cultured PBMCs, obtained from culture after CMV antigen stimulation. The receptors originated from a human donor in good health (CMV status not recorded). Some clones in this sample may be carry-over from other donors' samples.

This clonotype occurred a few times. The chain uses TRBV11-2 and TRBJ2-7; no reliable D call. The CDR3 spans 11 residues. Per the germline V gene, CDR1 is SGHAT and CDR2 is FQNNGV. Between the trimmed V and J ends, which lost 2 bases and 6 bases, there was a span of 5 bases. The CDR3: CASSLRFEQYF. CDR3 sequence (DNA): TGTGCCAGCAGCTTACGGTTCGAGCAGTACTTC.

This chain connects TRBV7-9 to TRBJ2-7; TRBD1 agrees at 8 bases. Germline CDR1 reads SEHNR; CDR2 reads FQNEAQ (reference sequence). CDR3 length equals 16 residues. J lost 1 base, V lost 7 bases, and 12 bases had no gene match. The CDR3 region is CASTLWDRSRSYEQYF. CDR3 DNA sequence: TGTGCCAGCACCCTCTGGGACAGGTCGAGGTCCTACGAGCAGTACTTC. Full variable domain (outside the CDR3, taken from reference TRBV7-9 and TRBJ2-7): DTGVSQNPRHKITKRGQNVTFRCDPISEHNRLYWYRQTLGQGPEFLTYFQNEAQLEKSRLLSDRFSAERPKGSFSTLEIQRTEQGDSAMYLCASTLWDRSRSYEQYFGPGTRLTVT.

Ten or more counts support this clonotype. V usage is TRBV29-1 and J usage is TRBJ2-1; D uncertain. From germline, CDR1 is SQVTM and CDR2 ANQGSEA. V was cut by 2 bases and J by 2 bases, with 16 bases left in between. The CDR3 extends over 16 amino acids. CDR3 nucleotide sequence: TGCAGCGTTGAACCTCCCCTCGCGCGGACCTACAATGAGCAGTTCTTC. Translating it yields CSVEPPLARTYNEQFF.

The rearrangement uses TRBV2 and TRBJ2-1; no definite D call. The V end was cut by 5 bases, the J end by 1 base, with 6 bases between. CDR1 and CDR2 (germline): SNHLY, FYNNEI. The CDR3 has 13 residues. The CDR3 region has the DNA TGTGCCAGCAGTAAAGGGTCCTACAATGAGCAGTTCTTC. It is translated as CASSKGSYNEQFF.

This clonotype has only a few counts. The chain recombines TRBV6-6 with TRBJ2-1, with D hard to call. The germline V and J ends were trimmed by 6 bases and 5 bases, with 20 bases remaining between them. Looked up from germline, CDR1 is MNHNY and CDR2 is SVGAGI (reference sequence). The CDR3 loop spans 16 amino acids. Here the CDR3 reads CASSQRWGYSNNEQFF. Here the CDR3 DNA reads TGTGCCAGCAGCCAAAGGTGGGGTTACAGTAACAATGAGCAGTTCTTC.

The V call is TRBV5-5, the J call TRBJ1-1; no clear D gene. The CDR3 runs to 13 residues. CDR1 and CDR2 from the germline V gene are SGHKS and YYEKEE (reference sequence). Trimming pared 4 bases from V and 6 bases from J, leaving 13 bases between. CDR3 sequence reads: CASSASFGPEAFF. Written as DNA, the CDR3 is TGTGCCAGCAGCGCCTCGTTTGGGCCTGAAGCTTTCTTT.

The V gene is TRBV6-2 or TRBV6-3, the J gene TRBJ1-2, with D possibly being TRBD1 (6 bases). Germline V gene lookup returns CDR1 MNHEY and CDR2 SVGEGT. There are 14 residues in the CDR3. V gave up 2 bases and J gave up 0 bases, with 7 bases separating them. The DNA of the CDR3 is TGTGCCAGCAGTTACGACAGGTCTAACTATGGCTACACCTTC. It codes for CASSYDRSNYGYTF.

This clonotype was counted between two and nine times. In DNA form, the CDR3 reads TGTGCCAGCAGTCATCCCCCCGGGACAGAAGGACACTCACCCCTCCACTTT. As protein: CASSHPPGTEGHSPLHF. The chain carries TRBV9 and TRBJ1-6; TRBD1 aligns across 7 bases. CDR3 length: 17 residues. CDR1 SGDLS and CDR2 YYNGEE come from the germline V gene. V was pared by 5 bases and J by 10 bases, with 18 bases of the junction left unmatched.

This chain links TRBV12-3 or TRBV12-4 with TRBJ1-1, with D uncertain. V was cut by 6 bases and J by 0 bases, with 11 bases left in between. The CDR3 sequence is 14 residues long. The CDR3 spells CASSPQPVNTEAFF. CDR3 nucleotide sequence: TGTGCCAGCAGCCCACAGCCAGTGAACACTGAAGCTTTCTTT.

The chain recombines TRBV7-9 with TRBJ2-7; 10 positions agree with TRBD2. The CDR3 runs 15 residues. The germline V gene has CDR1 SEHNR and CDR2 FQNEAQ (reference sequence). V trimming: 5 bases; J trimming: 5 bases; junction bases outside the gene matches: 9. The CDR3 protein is CASSPGTSEIHEQYF. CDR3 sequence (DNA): TGTGCCAGCAGCCCCGGGACTAGCGAAATCCACGAGCAGTACTTC.

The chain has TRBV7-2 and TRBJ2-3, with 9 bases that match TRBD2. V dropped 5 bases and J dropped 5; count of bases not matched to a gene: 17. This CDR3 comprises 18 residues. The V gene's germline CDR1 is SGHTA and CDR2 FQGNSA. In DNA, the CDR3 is TGTGCCAGCAGCCCAGCGCGGGGGGGGCCCATTCTACAAGATACGCAGTATTTT. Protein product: CASSPARGGPILQDTQYF.

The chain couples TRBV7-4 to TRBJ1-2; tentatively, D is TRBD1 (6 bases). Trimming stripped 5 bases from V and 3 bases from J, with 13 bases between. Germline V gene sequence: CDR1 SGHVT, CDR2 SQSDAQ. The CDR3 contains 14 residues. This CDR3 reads CASSGEQGDYGYTF. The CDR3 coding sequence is TGTGCCAGCAGCGGAGAACAGGGAGACTATGGCTACACCTTC.

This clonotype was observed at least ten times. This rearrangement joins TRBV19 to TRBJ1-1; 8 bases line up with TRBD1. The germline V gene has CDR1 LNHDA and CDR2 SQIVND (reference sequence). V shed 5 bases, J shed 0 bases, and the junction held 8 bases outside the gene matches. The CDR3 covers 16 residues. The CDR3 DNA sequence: TGTGCCAGTAGTCCCCGGGACAGGCTAGTGAACACTGAAGCTTTCTTT. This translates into CASSPRDRLVNTEAFF.

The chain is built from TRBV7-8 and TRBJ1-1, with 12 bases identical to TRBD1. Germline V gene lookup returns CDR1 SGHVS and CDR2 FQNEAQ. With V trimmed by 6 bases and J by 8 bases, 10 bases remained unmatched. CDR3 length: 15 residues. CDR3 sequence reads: CASRGQGARDLEAFF. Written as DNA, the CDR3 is TGTGCCAGCAGGGGACAGGGGGCCCGTGATCTCGAAGCTTTCTTT.

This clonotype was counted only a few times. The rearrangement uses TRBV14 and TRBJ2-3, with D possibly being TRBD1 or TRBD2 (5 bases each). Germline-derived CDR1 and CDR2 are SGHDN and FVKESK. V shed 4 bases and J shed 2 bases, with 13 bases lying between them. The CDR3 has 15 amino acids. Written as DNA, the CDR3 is TGTGCCAGCAGCCGAGGGGTCCTCTCCACAGATACGCAGTATTTT. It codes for CASSRGVLSTDTQYF. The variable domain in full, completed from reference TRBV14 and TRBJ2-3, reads EAGVTQFPSHSVIEKGQTVTLRCDPISGHDNLYWYRRVMGKEIKFLLHFVKESKQDESGMPNNRFLAERTGGTYSTLKVQPAELEDSGVYFCASSRGVLSTDTQYFGPGTRLTVL.

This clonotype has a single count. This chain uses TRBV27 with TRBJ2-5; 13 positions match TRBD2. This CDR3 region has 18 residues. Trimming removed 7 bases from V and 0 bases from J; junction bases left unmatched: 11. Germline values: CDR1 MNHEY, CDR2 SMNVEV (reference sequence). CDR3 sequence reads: CASIITGLAGTYQETQYF. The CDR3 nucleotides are TGTGCCAGCATCATTACGGGACTAGCGGGGACCTACCAAGAGACCCAGTACTTC.

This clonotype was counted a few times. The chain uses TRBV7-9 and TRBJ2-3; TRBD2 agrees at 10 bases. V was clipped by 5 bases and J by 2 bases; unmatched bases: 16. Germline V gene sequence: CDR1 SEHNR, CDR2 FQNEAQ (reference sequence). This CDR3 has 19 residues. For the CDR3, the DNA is TGTGCCAGCAGCCCGGCCTCTAAGGTAGCGGGGGGATCCACAGATACGCAGTATTTT. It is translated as CASSPASKVAGGSTDTQYF.

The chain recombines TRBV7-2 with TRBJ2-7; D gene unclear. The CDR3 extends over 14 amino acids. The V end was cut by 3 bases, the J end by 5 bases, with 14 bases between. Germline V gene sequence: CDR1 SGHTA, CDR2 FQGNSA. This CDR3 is CASSFETLINEQYF. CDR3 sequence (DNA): TGTGCCAGCAGCTTTGAGACTCTAATCAACGAGCAGTACTTC.

In DNA form, the CDR3 reads TGTGCCACCAGCGCCTTCCCCGGACAGGCTACCTACGAGCAGTACTTC. Its translation is CATSAFPGQATYEQYF. The chain couples TRBV15 to TRBJ2-7; 7 positions agree with TRBD1. V gave up 5 bases and J gave up 2 bases; unmatched junction bases: 12. The germline gives CDR1 LNHNV, CDR2 YYDKDF (reference sequence). The CDR3 is 16 amino acids.

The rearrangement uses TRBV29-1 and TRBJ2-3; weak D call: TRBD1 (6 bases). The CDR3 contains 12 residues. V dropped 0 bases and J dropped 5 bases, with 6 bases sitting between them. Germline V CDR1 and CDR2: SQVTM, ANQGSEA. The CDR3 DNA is TGCAGCGTTGAAGACAGGGGAGATACGCAGTATTTT. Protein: CSVEDRGDTQYF.

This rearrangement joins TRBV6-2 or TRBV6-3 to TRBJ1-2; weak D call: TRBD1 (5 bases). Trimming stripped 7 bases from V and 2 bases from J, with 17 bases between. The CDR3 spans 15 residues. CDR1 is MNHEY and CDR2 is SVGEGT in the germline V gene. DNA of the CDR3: TGTGCCAGCAAACATGGGGGACGACGAAACTATGGCTACACCTTC. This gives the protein CASKHGGRRNYGYTF.

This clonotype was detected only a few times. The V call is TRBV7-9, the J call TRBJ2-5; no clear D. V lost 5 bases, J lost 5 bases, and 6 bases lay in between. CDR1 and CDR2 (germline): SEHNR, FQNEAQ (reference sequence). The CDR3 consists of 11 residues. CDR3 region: CASSKAETQYF. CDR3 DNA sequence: TGTGCCAGCAGCAAAGCGGAGACCCAGTACTTC.